The 27 T cell receptor beta chains below come from one sample, sequenced in a study of blood T cell repertoires in COVID-19. Produced via immunoSEQ multiplex PCR; TCRdb's table is partial and in-frame only. The table has around 450,000 clones, more than 85% seen once; the top ten hold about 4.3%. The sequenced sample consisted of peripheral blood. These receptors were collected from a young woman with acute or convalescent COVID-19.

The gene calls are TRBV7-8 and TRBJ2-2, with D possibly matching TRBD2 (6 bases). This CDR3 spans 18 amino acids. Between the trimmed V and J ends, which lost 2 bases and 6 bases, there was a span of 22 bases. CDR1 SGHVS and CDR2 FQNEAQ come from the germline V gene. This chain's CDR3 is CASSLKWPSAPRSGELFF. CDR3 nucleotides: TGTGCCAGCAGCTTAAAGTGGCCTAGCGCACCTAGGTCCGGGGAGCTGTTTTTT.

The chain combines TRBV7-3 with TRBJ2-2; 7 bases agree with TRBD1. Trimming took 5 bases from V and 4 from J; bases not matched to a gene: 4. This CDR3 region has 14 residues. Germline-derived CDR1 and CDR2 are SGHTA and FQGTGA. This chain's CDR3 is CASSRRDSTGELFF. The CDR3, as DNA: TGTGCCAGCAGCCGCCGGGACAGCACCGGGGAGCTGTTTTTT.

The genes are TRBV18 and TRBJ2-1; 15 nucleotides match TRBD2. The V gene end was trimmed by 3 bases and the J gene end by 3 bases; junction bases not matched to a gene: 9. Germline V gives CDR1 KGHSH, CDR2 LQKENI. The CDR3 consists of 19 residues. The CDR3 sequence is CASSPRRRTSGGDYNEQFF. CDR3 in DNA: TGTGCCAGCTCACCCCGGCGTCGGACTAGCGGGGGGGACTACAATGAGCAGTTCTTC.

The rearrangement links TRBV10-2 to TRBJ2-1, with TRBD2 matching over 7 bases. The CDR3 has 15 residues. Trimming at V came to 5 bases and at J to 6 bases, leaving 10 bases not matched to a gene. CDR1 and CDR2 from the germline V gene are WSHSY and SAAADI. The CDR3 DNA reads TGCGCCAGCAGTCCCCAGTGGCGGGGGAGCAATGAGCAGTTCTTC. Translation: CASSPQWRGSNEQFF.

This sequence joins TRBV10-3 and TRBJ2-1; tentative D call: TRBD2 (7 bases). Trimming took 0 bases from V and 6 from J, leaving 18 bases between them. The CDR3 is made up of 17 amino acids. Germline values: CDR1 ENHRY, CDR2 SYGVKD. The CDR3 DNA reads as TGTGCCATCAGTGAGTCGAAAGCCGGGGGGCGAATCAATGAGCAGTTCTTC. Residues: CAISESKAGGRINEQFF.

Note on this clone: Other DNA sequences from this sample encode an identical CDR3 as well. This chain connects TRBV24-1 to TRBJ1-4, with no clear D. CDR3 length equals 16 residues. Germline assignment: CDR1 KGHDR and CDR2 SFDVKD. V lost 5 bases, J lost 0 bases, and 12 bases lay in between. The CDR3 region has the DNA TGTGCCACCAGTGCCGGGGATAGGGCAACTAATGAAAAACTGTTTTTT. Translation gives CATSAGDRATNEKLFF.

The genes are TRBV4-1 and TRBJ2-7; 8 bases map to TRBD1. This CDR3 spans 15 amino acids. V lost 1 base, J lost 2 bases, and 4 bases stayed unmatched. The V gene's germline CDR1 is MGHRA and CDR2 YSYEKL. CDR3 residues: CASSQGTGGTYEQYF. The CDR3 DNA follows: TGCGCCAGCAGCCAAGGAACAGGGGGGACCTACGAGCAGTACTTC.

The chain combines TRBV6-1 with TRBJ2-7; 7 positions agree with TRBD1. V trimming: 1 base; J trimming: 5 bases; junction bases outside the gene matches: 5. Germline assignment: CDR1 MNHNS and CDR2 SASEGT. The CDR3 is made up of 14 amino acids. The CDR3 coding sequence is TGTGCCAGCAGTGAAGGGACAGGACATCACGAGCAGTACTTC. Translated, it gives CASSEGTGHHEQYF.

This clone has just one count. V gene TRBV30 combines with J gene TRBJ1-1; D is perhaps TRBD1 (5 bases). Germline loops: CDR1 GTSNPN, CDR2 SVGIG (reference sequence). The CDR3 spans 12 residues. Trimming cost V 8 bases and J 6 bases, with 16 bases left between them. CDR3 loop: CALGGGTAEAFF. Written as DNA, the CDR3 is TGTGCCCTAGGAGGAGGGACGGCTGAAGCTTTCTTT. Looking up the rest from reference TRBV30 and TRBJ1-1 gives the full variable domain: SQTIHQWPATLVQPVGSPLSLECTVEGTSNPNLYWYRQAAGRGLQLLFYSVGIGQISSEVPQNLSASRPQDRQFILSSKKLLLSDSGFYLCALGGGTAEAFFGQGTRLTVV.

The V and J genes are TRBV21-1 and TRBJ2-7; whether TRBD1, the table's D call, matches the DNA was not checked. TRBV21-1 is tagged as a pseudogene. This CDR3 comprises 16 residues. The CDR3 DNA follows: TGTGCCAGCAGCAAAGGATCACAGGCGATTACCTACGAGCAGTACTTC. As protein: CASSKGSQAITYEQYF.

In this sample, this clone turned up once. The gene calls are TRBV19 and TRBJ2-3, with 7 nucleotides matching TRBD2. The V gene end was trimmed by 6 bases and the J gene end by 2 bases; junction bases not matched to a gene: 5. Germline CDR1 reads LNHDA; CDR2 reads SQIVND (reference sequence). The CDR3 totals 14 residues. CDR3 bases: TGTGCCAGTAGCGGCGGGAGCCCCACAGATACGCAGTATTTT. It translates to CASSGGSPTDTQYF. Full variable domain (rest looked up from reference TRBV19 and TRBJ2-3): DGGITQSPKYLFRKEGQNVTLSCEQNLNHDAMYWYRQDPGQGLRLIYYSQIVNDFQKGDIAEGYSVSREKKESFPLTVTSAQKNPTAFYLCASSGGSPTDTQYFGPGTRLTVL.

This clone was counted once. The rearrangement links TRBV2 to TRBJ2-1; maybe TRBD2 (5 bases). In germline, CDR1 is SNHLY, CDR2 FYNNEI. The length of the CDR3 is 13 residues. V shed 6 bases and J shed 6 bases, with 12 bases lying between them. The CDR3 spells CASRLVVRNEQFF. For the CDR3, the DNA is TGTGCCAGCAGACTAGTAGTTCGCAATGAGCAGTTCTTC.

The chain employs TRBV24-1 and TRBJ2-3, with D perhaps TRBD1 (6 bases). V shed 8 bases and J shed 3 bases, with 11 bases lying between them. Germline CDR1 reads KGHDR; CDR2 reads SFDVKD. The CDR3 extends over 13 amino acids. CDR3 region: CATMRQGTDTQYF. CDR3 DNA sequence: TGTGCCACCATGCGGCAGGGGACAGATACGCAGTATTTT.

The chain uses TRBV19 and TRBJ2-7; 7 nucleotides match TRBD1. J gave up 0 bases and V 4 bases, and 6 bases lay outside the gene matches. Germline CDR1 is LNHDA and CDR2 is SQIVND (reference sequence). The CDR3 is 15 residues long. The CDR3 nucleotides are TGTGCCAGTAGTAGGACGGGACAGTCCTCCTACGAGCAGTACTTC. It is translated as CASSRTGQSSYEQYF.

A note on this clone: The same CDR3 can be traced to other DNA sequences in this sample. This chain joins TRBV6-1 and TRBJ2-7; D perhaps matches TRBD2 (5 bases). V lost 2 bases and J 3 bases, leaving 5 bases between the germline ends. This CDR3 contains 12 residues. Germline CDR1 and CDR2: MNHNS and SASEGT. CDR3 loop: CASSETSYEQYF. The CDR3 DNA follows: TGTGCCAGCAGTGAAACTAGCTACGAGCAGTACTTC.

This clone was counted a few times. The V call is TRBV3-1 (or the pseudogene TRBV3-2), the J call TRBJ1-2; a possible D gene is TRBD1 (6 bases). V lost 6 bases to trimming and J lost 6 bases, with 14 bases between them. The CDR3 totals 13 residues. Germline CDR1 and CDR2: LGHDT and YNNKEL (reference sequence). The CDR3 DNA follows: TGTGCCAGCAGTTACGAGGGACAAAATGGCTACACCTTC. Translation gives CASSYEGQNGYTF.

The chain joins TRBV10-2 to TRBJ1-4; 8 positions match TRBD1. Germline lookup yields CDR1 WSHSY and CDR2 SAAADI. This CDR3 region has 13 residues. Trimming cost V 9 bases and J 6 bases; bases outside gene matches: 6. The chain's CDR3 is CASRDRGYEKLFF. As DNA, the CDR3 is TGCGCCAGTAGAGACAGGGGATATGAAAAACTGTTTTTT.

The CDR3 here is CASSLRDRRTYNEKLFF. In DNA form, the CDR3 reads TGTGCCAGCAGCCTCCGGGACAGGCGTACCTATAATGAAAAACTGTTTTTT. J is TRBJ1-4 and V is TRBV5-6, with 8 bases fitting TRBD1. V dropped 4 bases and J dropped 4; count of bases not matched to a gene: 12. This CDR3 spans 17 amino acids. Germline V gene data show CDR1 as SGHDT and CDR2 as YYEEEE.

This chain connects TRBV5-4 to TRBJ2-3; D is perhaps TRBD1 (5 bases). Trimming removed 0 bases at V and 8 bases at J, with 19 bases between. The CDR3 is made up of 16 amino acids. In germline, CDR1 is SGHNT, CDR2 YYREEE (reference sequence). The CDR3 is CASSLGQPTQQRTQYF. For the CDR3, the DNA is TGTGCCAGCAGCTTGGGACAGCCGACCCAACAACGTACGCAGTATTTT.

This clone has just a few counts. The chain employs TRBV5-6 and TRBJ2-1; no reliable D call. The germline V gene has CDR1 SGHDT and CDR2 YYEEEE. The CDR3 extends over 15 amino acids. V gave up 2 bases and J gave up 4 bases, with 13 bases separating them. The CDR3 region is CASSFTARPYNEQFF. CDR3 nucleotide sequence: TGTGCCAGCAGCTTTACGGCCAGGCCGTACAATGAGCAGTTCTTC.

This clone was observed once. This sequence joins TRBV19 and TRBJ2-5; 8 positions agree with TRBD1. This CDR3 has 13 residues. The germline CDR1 and CDR2 sequences are LNHDA and SQIVND (reference sequence). V lost 5 bases and J lost 3; bases outside the gene matches: 2. In nucleotides, the CDR3 is TGTGCCAGTAGTGTGGACAGGGAAGAGACCCAGTACTTC. Translated, it gives CASSVDREETQYF.

The J gene is TRBJ2-1, the V gene TRBV20-1; unclear D gene. Germline loops: CDR1 DFQATT, CDR2 SNEGSKA (reference sequence). This CDR3 spans 12 amino acids. Deletions cut 3 bases from V and 7 bases from J, with 10 bases between. Here the CDR3 DNA reads TGCAGTGCTAGTGTGGCTTATAATGAGCAGTTCTTC. Amino acids: CSASVAYNEQFF.

This clone was recorded once. The chain has TRBV5-1 and TRBJ2-1; TRBD2 might be the D (6 bases). Germline V lookup: CDR1 SGHRS, CDR2 YFSETQ. This CDR3 is 15 amino acids long. V gave up 2 bases and J gave up 5 bases, with 14 bases separating them. In DNA, the CDR3 is TGCGCCAGCAGCTTCCTGGCGGGGCGGGACAATGAGCAGTTCTTC. This translates into CASSFLAGRDNEQFF.

This CDR3 reads CSVEDEVQETQYF. The CDR3 bases are TGCAGCGTTGAAGACGAGGTACAAGAGACCCAGTACTTC. V gene TRBV29-1 combines with J gene TRBJ2-5, with unresolved D. V was cut by 0 bases and J by 2 bases, with 7 bases left in between. The V gene's germline CDR1 is SQVTM and CDR2 ANQGSEA. This CDR3 is built from 13 residues.

The chain is built from TRBV27 and TRBJ2-7; possibly TRBD2 for D (6 bases). Per germline, CDR1 MNHEY and CDR2 SMNVEV (reference sequence). Trimming left V 7 bases short and J 3 bases short, with 19 bases between. This CDR3 contains 15 residues. DNA of the CDR3: TGTGCCAGCATAGAGCCGGGACTCCCCCTCTACGAGCAGTACTTC. Translated: CASIEPGLPLYEQYF.

This clone was counted ten times or more. The gene calls are TRBV4-1 and TRBJ2-7, with a weak D call TRBD2 (6 bases). The CDR3 has 18 residues. Germline CDR1 reads MGHRA; CDR2 reads YSYEKL. Between the trimmed V and J ends, which lost 0 bases and 7 bases, there was a span of 25 bases. The CDR3 DNA reads TGCGCCAGCAGCCAAGAGAATTTTCTCGGGGACTCACAAGGGGAGCAGTACTTC. Its protein is CASSQENFLGDSQGEQYF.

The rearrangement joins TRBV5-6 to TRBJ1-4; possible D gene TRBD1, 6 bases. Germline V CDR1 and CDR2: SGHDT, YYEEEE. Trimming shortened V by 4 bases and J by 2 bases, and 12 bases separated the two germline ends. The CDR3 length is 15 residues. The CDR3 spells CASSKQGLTNEKLFF. In DNA, the CDR3 is TGTGCCAGCAGCAAACAGGGTTTGACTAATGAAAAACTGTTTTTT.